Below, 19 T cell receptor beta chains from the same sample are listed, as sequenced in a study of cytomegalovirus exposure and HLA in healthy donors. A multiplex PCR was run with 60 Vbeta primers and 13 Jbeta primers. Profiled with immunoSEQ multiplex PCR; TCRdb holds only in-frame clones, not every one. The table lists a few hundred thousand clones, about four fifths of them singletons. The sequencing input was PBMCs. These receptors came from a man aged 30 to 39 in good health and CMV-seronegative.

As regards this clone: Compared with germline, one end of the junction differs, possibly owing to a read error. This chain connects TRBV15 to TRBJ1-6; no reliable D call. Germline CDR1 LNHNV, CDR2 YYDKDF (reference sequence). The CDR3 has 13 residues. The CDR3 bases are TGTGCCACCACCGGGAACTATAATTCACCCCCCCACTTT. Its translation is CATTGNYNSPPHF. Complete variable domain (other parts from reference TRBV15 and TRBJ1-6): DAMVIQNPRYQVTQFGKPVTLSCSQTLNHNVMYWYQQKSSQAPKLLFHYYDKDFNNEADTPDNFQSRRPNTSFCFLDIRSPGLGDTAMYLCATTGNYNSPPHFGNGTRLTVT.

The chain uses TRBV6-1 and TRBJ1-1; D not certain. Deletions cut 6 bases from V and 11 bases from J, with 19 bases between. Germline values: CDR1 MNHNS, CDR2 SASEGT. The CDR3 consists of 13 residues. The CDR3 is CASRLPGRDVAFF. CDR3 sequence (DNA): TGTGCCAGCAGGCTTCCGGGTCGAGACGTCGCTTTCTTT.

CDR3 loop: CASSLARGPGEQFF. The CDR3 DNA follows: TGTGCCAGCAGCTTAGCGAGGGGGCCAGGTGAGCAGTTCTTC. This sequence joins TRBV7-2 and TRBJ2-1, with 7 bases matching TRBD1. The CDR3 runs 14 residues. Germline CDR1 is SGHTA and CDR2 is FQGNSA. After removal of 0 bases from V and 9 bases from J, the junction contained 5 bases not matched to a gene.

Only a few counts were recorded for this clone. The chain links TRBV6-4 to TRBJ2-3; TRBD2 matches at 8 bases. V trimming: 3 bases; J trimming: 1 base; junction bases outside the gene matches: 0. This CDR3 is 14 amino acids long. The germline V gene encodes CDR1 MRHNA and CDR2 SNTAGT. CDR3 sequence: CASSERGGTDTQYF. The CDR3 DNA follows: TGTGCCAGCAGTGAGCGGGGGGGCACAGATACGCAGTATTTT.

V and J are TRBV7-2 and TRBJ1-5; D ambiguous. Per germline, CDR1 SGHTA and CDR2 FQGNSA. V lost 5 bases to trimming and J lost 4 bases, with 21 bases between them. This CDR3 region has 17 residues. The CDR3 nucleotides are TGTGCCAGCAGCGATGTTTTGAGAGCAGGTCGAAATCAGCCCCAGCATTTT. The encoded protein is CASSDVLRAGRNQPQHF.

This chain joins TRBV6-5 and TRBJ1-6, with no clear D. The germline CDR1 and CDR2 sequences are MNHEY and SVGAGI. V lost 10 bases, J lost 3 bases, and 16 bases lay in between. The CDR3 has 15 residues. The CDR3 sequence: CATGAATYYNSPLHF. The CDR3 nucleotides are TGTGCCACCGGAGCCGCTACCTACTATAATTCACCCCTCCACTTT.

The rearrangement uses TRBV21-1 and TRBJ2-1; the table names TRBD2, a call not compared with the DNA. TRBV21-1 is tagged as a pseudogene. This CDR3 has 16 amino acids. CDR3 in DNA: TGTGCCAGCAGCAGGGACGCTAGCGGGGGGTCCTATGAGCAGTTCTTC. The encoded protein is CASSRDASGGSYEQFF.

This clone occurred a few times. V gene TRBV6-1 combines with J gene TRBJ1-1; D remains ambiguous. V was pared by 5 bases and J by 4 bases, with 14 bases between. Germline V CDR1 and CDR2: MNHNS, SASEGT. The CDR3 extends over 14 amino acids. CDR3 residues: CASSPPGRVTEAFF. The DNA of the CDR3 is TGTGCCAGCAGTCCCCCGGGAAGGGTCACTGAAGCTTTCTTT.

This chain links TRBV13 with TRBJ1-2; possibly TRBD1 for D (6 bases). The CDR3 runs 13 residues. V lost 6 bases, J lost 5 bases, and 13 bases lay in between. Germline lookup yields CDR1 PRHDT and CDR2 FYEKMQ (reference sequence). The CDR3 is CASSLQGKYGYTF. The CDR3 DNA follows: TGTGCCAGCAGTCTCCAGGGGAAATATGGCTACACCTTC.

V usage is TRBV28 and J usage is TRBJ1-2; TRBD1 might be the D (5 bases). The CDR3 consists of 16 residues. The germline V and J ends were trimmed by 5 bases and 0 bases, with 16 bases remaining between them. From germline, CDR1 is MDHEN and CDR2 SYDVKM. Here the CDR3 DNA reads TGTGCCAGCAGTGGGGGGACGAAGGATGCTAACTATGGCTACACCTTC. Amino acids: CASSGGTKDANYGYTF.

This chain links TRBV28 with TRBJ1-5; a weak D match, TRBD1 (5 bases). V lost 2 bases to trimming and J lost 1 base, with 9 bases between them. From germline, CDR1 is MDHEN and CDR2 SYDVKM. The length of the CDR3 is 15 residues. The CDR3 region is CASSLNDRSNQPQHF. CDR3 nucleotides: TGTGCCAGCAGTTTAAACGACAGAAGCAATCAGCCCCAGCATTTT.

The CDR3 region has the DNA TGCGCCAGCAGCCAAGATCTGGGCGCCTACCCCTACGAGCAGTACTTC. Its translation is CASSQDLGAYPYEQYF. This chain joins TRBV4-3 and TRBJ2-7; D is unclear. Germline assignment: CDR1 LGHNA and CDR2 YSLEER. The germline V and J ends were trimmed by 0 bases and 2 bases, with 14 bases remaining between them. This CDR3 comprises 16 residues.

Notes on this clone: At one boundary the junction diverges from the germline segment, which might be a read error. The chain recombines TRBV5-6 with TRBJ2-7, with D perhaps TRBD2 (6 bases). CDR1 is SGHDT and CDR2 is YYEEEE in the germline V gene. This CDR3 comprises 15 residues. DNA of the CDR3: TGCGCCAGCAGCCAAGATGCGGGGCAGGGTTACGAGCAGTACTTC. Translation: CASSQDAGQGYEQYF.

The V gene is TRBV6-5, the J gene TRBJ2-7, with a tentative D call TRBD2 (5 bases). V lost 0 bases, J lost 4 bases, and 13 bases lay in between. Germline V gene sequence: CDR1 MNHEY, CDR2 SVGAGI. The CDR3 has 15 residues. The CDR3: CASSYSRAAVYEQYF. CDR3 DNA: TGTGCCAGCAGTTACTCGCGGGCGGCAGTTTACGAGCAGTACTTC.

The chain recombines TRBV9 with TRBJ1-1; D perhaps matches TRBD1 (6 bases). Trimming left V 0 bases short and J 1 base short, with 7 bases between. This CDR3 region has 14 residues. Germline assignment: CDR1 SGDLS and CDR2 YYNGEE. This chain's CDR3 is CASSVEGQNTEAFF. The CDR3 DNA follows: TGTGCCAGCAGCGTAGAGGGACAGAACACTGAAGCTTTCTTT.

The V and J genes are TRBV6-5 and TRBJ1-2, with 8 bases aligning to TRBD1. V was clipped by 4 bases and J by 7 bases; unmatched bases: 8. The germline V gene encodes CDR1 MNHEY and CDR2 SVGAGI. The CDR3 totals 14 residues. The CDR3 region is CASSSNRGYIGYTF. The CDR3 DNA follows: TGTGCCAGCAGTTCAAACAGGGGGTACATTGGCTACACCTTC.

The V and J genes are TRBV7-2 and TRBJ2-7; the match to TRBD1 covers 8 bases. J gave up 3 bases and V 3 bases, and 7 bases lay outside the gene matches. The germline V gene encodes CDR1 SGHTA and CDR2 FQGNSA. The CDR3 runs to 15 residues. The CDR3 DNA follows: TGTGCCAGCAGCTTTAGGACAGGGCTCATCTACGAGCAGTACTTC. Protein sequence: CASSFRTGLIYEQYF.

V gene TRBV27 combines with J gene TRBJ2-7, with 7 bases fitting TRBD1. In germline, CDR1 is MNHEY, CDR2 SMNVEV (reference sequence). The trim removed 10 bases at V and 7 bases at J, leaving 13 bases unmatched. The CDR3 has 13 residues. The CDR3 region is CATLRQGSWEQYF. The CDR3 nucleotides read TGTGCCACCCTCCGACAGGGAAGCTGGGAGCAGTACTTC.

The J gene is TRBJ1-5, the V gene TRBV6-1, with a possible D match to TRBD1 (6 bases). V was trimmed by 4 bases and J by 4 bases, leaving 8 bases between them. The germline V gene encodes CDR1 MNHNS and CDR2 SASEGT. CDR3 size: 13 residues. The CDR3 here is CASSVQGNQPQHF. CDR3 sequence (DNA): TGTGCCAGCAGTGTACAGGGAAATCAGCCCCAGCATTTT.